This TCR beta chain was profiled in a study of beta chain features in type 1 diabetes. Study-wide context: Healthy donors, compared against patients, showed similar age, gender and cell yields. Study-level findings and limits: It was among patients, rather than healthy donors, that naive, central memory and Treg TCRB repertoires appeared more similar.

Of the isolated RNA, all was reverse transcribed, and so the sequenced material was expressed TCRB transcripts. This table comes from immunoSEQ multiplex PCR, and its TCRdb copy is limited to in-frame clones, with some not included. The data contain hundreds of thousands of clones, about 32% of them singletons. On this clone: As yet, its antigen is unknown.

Stem cell-like memory, regulatory, central memory and naive CD4+ cells were sorted via CD45RO/CCR7/CD25/CD127/CD95/CD27. The CDR3 length is 13 residues. Germline CDR1 SGHTA, CDR2 FQGNSA. With 4 bases removed from V and 4 bases from J, the gap between germline ends came to 11 bases. This TCR came from a man aged 18 to 29 in good health. The material sequenced was naive CD4+ T cells from blood. The gene calls are TRBV7-2 and TRBJ2-7, with D uncertain. The CDR3 DNA follows: TGTGCCAGCAGCTCCCGACGAGAGTACGAGCAGTACTTC. Amino acid sequence: CASSSRREYEQYF. The whole variable domain, filled in from reference TRBV7-2 and TRBJ2-7, reads GAGVSQSPSNKVTEKGKDVELRCDPISGHTALYWYRQSLGQGLEFLIYFQGNSAPDKSGLPSDRFSAERTGGSVSTLTIQRTQQEDSAVYLCASSSRREYEQYFGPGTRLTVT.